The next 29 T cell receptor beta chains were all read from a single sample in a study of OX40 agonist ivuxolimab in advanced cancers. Here immunoSEQ multiplex PCR was the method, and the copy in TCRdb shows in-frame clones only, minus some. The sample lists 74,000 or so clones, around 83% seen once, with 2% to 2.5% in the top ten. The specimen was CD4+ or CD8+ T cells sorted from blood, collected in a trial of the OX40 agonist ivuxolimab. These receptors were obtained from an adult with an advanced solid tumor such as melanoma, head and neck, liver or kidney cancer.

The CDR3 protein is CASSDFEREGNEQFF. DNA for the CDR3: TGTGCCAGCAGCGACTTCGAGCGGGAGGGTAATGAGCAGTTCTTC. The chain recombines TRBV11-2 with TRBJ2-1; 10 nucleotides match TRBD2. This CDR3 region has 15 residues. The V segment lost 5 bases and the J segment 7 bases; nucleotides outside the gene matches: 8. Germline-derived CDR1 and CDR2 are SGHAT and FQNNGV.

This clone was observed once. V and J are TRBV7-3 and TRBJ1-1; 7 bases map to TRBD1. J was trimmed by 2 bases and V by 4 bases; bases with no gene match: 7. The CDR3 is 15 amino acids. Per germline, CDR1 SGHTA and CDR2 FQGTGA. CDR3 DNA: TGTGCCAGCAGCTCCCTAGGGGGCACCAACACTGAAGCTTTCTTT. Protein: CASSSLGGTNTEAFF.

The chain is built from TRBV7-3 and TRBJ1-2; D remains ambiguous. The germline gives CDR1 SGHTA, CDR2 FQGTGA. Trimming left V 2 bases short and J 5 bases short, with 9 bases between. The CDR3 spans 13 residues. The CDR3 nucleotides read TGTGCCAGCAGCTTAGGGGTTGGGTATGGCTACACCTTC. Translating gives CASSLGVGYGYTF.

CDR3 coding DNA: TGTGCCAGCAGCCCTCTGACAGGGGGGACCACTGAAGCTTTCTTT. Amino acid sequence: CASSPLTGGTTEAFF. The gene calls are TRBV7-9 and TRBJ1-1, with 9 bases matching TRBD1. CDR3 length: 15 amino acids. The germline gives CDR1 SEHNR, CDR2 FQNEAQ (reference sequence). Trimming removed 5 bases from V and 4 bases from J; junction bases left unmatched: 8.

This chain uses TRBV6-5 with TRBJ2-1, with D hard to call. CDR1 MNHEY and CDR2 SVGAGI come from the germline V gene. This CDR3 is 12 amino acids long. The V gene lost 6 bases and the J gene lost 0 bases, with 3 bases spanning the gap. CDR3 sequence: CASRSSYNEQFF. CDR3 coding DNA: TGTGCCAGCAGGAGCTCCTACAATGAGCAGTTCTTC.

The chain carries TRBV27 and TRBJ2-7; perhaps D is TRBD1 or TRBD2 (5 bases each). Trimming cost V 2 bases and J 2 bases, with 16 bases left between them. There are 16 residues in the CDR3. The germline CDR1 and CDR2 sequences are MNHEY and SMNVEV (reference sequence). The chain's CDR3 is CASSLLPGRPPYEQYF. The CDR3 nucleotides read TGTGCCAGCAGTTTACTCCCGGGGCGTCCTCCCTACGAGCAGTACTTC.

The chain links TRBV18 to TRBJ2-3; D uncertain. CDR3 size: 13 residues. CDR1 KGHSH and CDR2 LQKENI come from the germline V gene. The germline V and J ends were trimmed by 3 bases and 3 bases, with 7 bases remaining between them. CDR3 protein: CASSPLSTDTQYF. The CDR3 DNA reads TGTGCCAGCTCACCCCTTTCAACAGATACGCAGTATTTT.

The table lists this clone with a count of one. This chain connects TRBV7-2 to TRBJ2-7; 10 bases map to TRBD1. V gave up 5 bases and J gave up 5 bases; unmatched junction bases: 6. In germline, CDR1 is SGHTA, CDR2 FQGNSA. This CDR3 has 14 amino acids. The CDR3 reads CASSLRQGADEQYF. The CDR3 DNA reads as TGTGCCAGCAGCCTAAGACAGGGGGCCGACGAGCAGTACTTC.

The chain employs TRBV5-4 and TRBJ1-4; no reliable D call. Germline lookup yields CDR1 SGHNT and CDR2 YYREEE (reference sequence). The CDR3 loop spans 12 amino acids. With 3 bases removed from V and 4 bases from J, the gap between germline ends came to 4 bases. CDR3 nucleotide sequence: TGTGCCAGCAGCTCCTTTAATGAAAAACTGTTTTTT. It specifies CASSSFNEKLFF.

The genes are TRBV5-1 and TRBJ2-1, with 11 bases lining up with TRBD1. CDR3 length: 11 residues. The ends lost 4 bases at V and 15 bases at J; junction bases unmatched: 3. The germline CDR1 and CDR2 sequences are SGHRS and YFSETQ. DNA for the CDR3: TGCGCCAGCAGCGCGGACAGGGGGCGGTTCTTC. Translating it yields CASSADRGRFF.

The chain links TRBV5-4 to TRBJ2-2, with a tentative D call TRBD2 (5 bases). CDR1 is SGHNT and CDR2 is YYREEE in the germline V gene (reference sequence). V lost 5 bases and J lost 0, with 8 bases in between. This CDR3 spans 14 amino acids. The CDR3 loop reads CASSERPNTGELFF. Written as DNA, the CDR3 is TGTGCCAGCAGTGAGCGGCCGAACACCGGGGAGCTGTTTTTT.

V gene TRBV7-9 combines with J gene TRBJ2-3, with TRBD2 identical over 12 bases. Germline CDR1 SEHNR, CDR2 FQNEAQ (reference sequence). The CDR3 has 17 amino acids. V lost 5 bases to trimming and J lost 1 base; unmatched junction nucleotides: 7. The CDR3 loop reads CASSAPGLAGGTDTQYF. CDR3 DNA sequence: TGTGCCAGCAGCGCCCCGGGACTAGCGGGCGGCACAGATACGCAGTATTTT.

This clone appeared once. The chain combines TRBV30 with TRBJ2-1; 7 positions agree with TRBD1. The CDR3 length is 13 residues. The V and J ends lost 6 bases and 2 bases, in that order; junction bases with no gene match: 4. From germline, CDR1 is GTSNPN and CDR2 SVGIG (reference sequence). CDR3 protein: CACKTGAYNEQFF. CDR3 nucleotides: TGTGCCTGTAAAACAGGGGCCTACAATGAGCAGTTCTTC.

The chain joins TRBV19 to TRBJ1-1; D not resolved. This CDR3 comprises 14 residues. Germline V CDR1 and CDR2: LNHDA, SQIVND (reference sequence). V was pared by 3 bases and J by 7 bases, with 15 bases between. The CDR3 reads CASSMPEVALEAFF. In DNA, the CDR3 is TGTGCCAGTAGTATGCCCGAGGTAGCCCTTGAAGCTTTCTTT. Looking up the rest from reference TRBV19 and TRBJ1-1 gives the full variable domain: DGGITQSPKYLFRKEGQNVTLSCEQNLNHDAMYWYRQDPGQGLRLIYYSQIVNDFQKGDIAEGYSVSREKKESFPLTVTSAQKNPTAFYLCASSMPEVALEAFFGQGTRLTVV.

The CDR3 coding sequence is TGTGCCAGCAGCCGACAGGGAGGTGAGACCCAGTACTTC. This translates into CASSRQGGETQYF. The J gene is TRBJ2-5, the V gene TRBV7-2, with a possible D match to TRBD1 (7 bases). V shed 5 bases and J shed 5 bases, with 12 bases lying between them. The CDR3 has 13 amino acids. Germline assignment: CDR1 SGHTA and CDR2 FQGNSA.

The chain couples TRBV10-3 to TRBJ2-7, with unresolved D. Looked up from germline, CDR1 is ENHRY and CDR2 is SYGVKD. The ends were cut back, 0 bases at V and 3 bases at J, with 9 bases in the middle. The CDR3 runs to 14 residues. The CDR3 DNA is TGTGCCATCAGTGAGTCAGAGAGTGGCTACGAGCAGTACTTC. Translation gives CAISESESGYEQYF.

V gene TRBV28 combines with J gene TRBJ2-2, with 14 bases that match TRBD2. CDR1 is MDHEN and CDR2 is SYDVKM in the germline V gene. This CDR3 is 21 amino acids long. V shed 3 bases and J 5 bases; nucleotides not matched to a gene: 17. CDR3 DNA sequence: TGTGCCAGCAGTTTTCGCCTGGGCAGGGGGACTAGCGGGAGCGAGACCGGGGAGCTGTTTTTT. It yields the protein CASSFRLGRGTSGSETGELFF.

The chain is built from TRBV2 and TRBJ1-4; 7 positions agree with TRBD1. The germline V gene has CDR1 SNHLY and CDR2 FYNNEI. V lost 6 bases and J lost 8; bases outside the gene matches: 9. The length of the CDR3 is 14 residues. CDR3 nucleotides: TGTGCCAGCAGGCTAACAGGGGACTCGGAAAAACTGTTTTTT. Translated: CASRLTGDSEKLFF.

There are a few counts of this clone. The J gene is TRBJ1-5, the V gene TRBV18; D not resolved. Germline CDR1 reads KGHSH; CDR2 reads LQKENI. This CDR3 region has 14 residues. The V and J ends lost 3 bases and 0 bases respectively, with 6 bases between them. The CDR3 DNA sequence: TGTGCCAGCTCACCGCCCCGTAGCAATCAGCCCCAGCATTTT. Translated, it gives CASSPPRSNQPQHF.

The chain carries TRBV6-1 and TRBJ2-2, with 7 bases that match TRBD2. J was trimmed by 2 bases and V by 8 bases; bases with no gene match: 5. Germline V lookup: CDR1 MNHNS, CDR2 SASEGT. CDR3 length: 14 amino acids. CDR3 loop: CASRGLRNTGELFF. The CDR3 DNA reads as TGTGCCAGCCGGGGACTACGAAACACCGGGGAGCTGTTTTTT.

The chain uses TRBV28 and TRBJ1-2; 7 bases agree with TRBD1. Germline V gene lookup returns CDR1 MDHEN and CDR2 SYDVKM. Losses at the gene ends were 3 bases for V and 4 bases for J; bases not matched to a gene: 5. The CDR3 extends over 14 amino acids. The DNA of the CDR3 is TGTGCCAGCAGTTTGGGGGCAGGGGGCTATGGCTACACCTTC. Translation gives CASSLGAGGYGYTF.

The chain uses TRBV5-1 and TRBJ1-2; possibly TRBD1 for D (6 bases). CDR1 SGHRS and CDR2 YFSETQ come from the germline V gene. V lost 3 bases, J lost 1 base, and 10 bases lay in between. CDR3 size: 14 residues. The CDR3 bases are TGCGCCAGCAGCTCAACGGGACATAACTATGGCTACACCTTC. Encoded protein: CASSSTGHNYGYTF.

The CDR3 DNA is TGTGCCAGCAGTGTTAGGGCGGGAGGGCTCTACGAGCAGTACTTC. Translation gives CASSVRAGGLYEQYF. This rearrangement joins TRBV7-3 to TRBJ2-7; 9 nucleotides align to TRBD2. Per the germline V gene, CDR1 is SGHTA and CDR2 is FQGTGA. Trimming took 6 bases from V and 3 from J; bases not matched to a gene: 9. The CDR3 runs to 15 residues.

The chain carries TRBV5-1 and TRBJ2-5; D unclear. The CDR3 totals 13 residues. Germline V gene sequence: CDR1 SGHRS, CDR2 YFSETQ. With 2 bases removed from V and 5 bases from J, the gap between germline ends came to 10 bases. The CDR3 coding sequence is TGCGCCAGCAGCTTCCCCGGAGAGGAGACCCAGTACTTC. Translation gives CASSFPGEETQYF. Complete variable domain (other parts from reference TRBV5-1 and TRBJ2-5): KAGVTQTPRYLIKTRGQQVTLSCSPISGHRSVSWYQQTPGQGLQFLFEYFSETQRNKGNFPGRFSGRQFSNSRSEMNVSTLELGDSALYLCASSFPGEETQYFGPGTRLLVL.

The J gene is TRBJ2-7, the V gene TRBV4-1; D might be TRBD1 or TRBD2, each matching 5 bases. This CDR3 contains 16 residues. From germline, CDR1 is MGHRA and CDR2 YSYEKL. Trimming stripped 1 base from V and 1 base from J, with 14 bases between. CDR3 nucleotides: TGCGCCAGCAGCCAAGTTGGGACCTTGGGGTCCTACGAGCAGTACTTC. Amino acids: CASSQVGTLGSYEQYF.

V gene TRBV7-2 combines with J gene TRBJ2-5; TRBD1 or TRBD2 may be the D gene (6 bases each). The CDR3 has 15 residues. Germline loops: CDR1 SGHTA, CDR2 FQGNSA. V lost 1 base to trimming and J lost 5 bases, with 14 bases between them. The CDR3 loop is CASSLVSGGGETQYF. The CDR3, as DNA: TGTGCCAGCAGCTTAGTAAGCGGAGGGGGGGAGACCCAGTACTTC. The entire variable domain, with the rest obtained from reference TRBV7-2 and TRBJ2-5, is as follows: GAGVSQSPSNKVTEKGKDVELRCDPISGHTALYWYRQSLGQGLEFLIYFQGNSAPDKSGLPSDRFSAERTGGSVSTLTIQRTQQEDSAVYLCASSLVSGGGETQYFGPGTRLLVL.

The chain uses TRBV6-6 and TRBJ2-3; 8 bases are shared with TRBD1. Per germline, CDR1 MNHNY and CDR2 SVGAGI (reference sequence). After removal of 10 bases from V and 7 bases from J, the junction contained 10 bases not matched to a gene. There are 13 residues in the CDR3. The CDR3 reads CANPRDRKNTQYF. CDR3 in DNA: TGTGCCAACCCCAGGGACAGGAAAAATACGCAGTATTTT.

V is TRBV19 and J is TRBJ1-3; D not certain. Germline V lookup: CDR1 LNHDA, CDR2 SQIVND (reference sequence). CDR3 length: 18 residues. V lost 3 bases to trimming and J lost 0 bases, with 18 bases between them. CDR3: CASSMRGYPDGSGNTIYF. The CDR3 nucleotides are TGTGCCAGTAGTATGAGAGGGTATCCGGACGGCTCTGGAAACACCATATATTTT.

The chain combines TRBV5-4 with TRBJ2-3; 11 positions agree with TRBD2. V lost 0 bases to trimming and J lost 4 bases; unmatched junction nucleotides: 4. From germline, CDR1 is SGHNT and CDR2 YYREEE (reference sequence). This CDR3 is built from 16 residues. The CDR3 sequence: CASSLGLAGGSDTQYF. Here the CDR3 DNA reads TGTGCCAGCAGCTTGGGGCTAGCGGGAGGATCAGATACGCAGTATTTT.